These 13 T cell receptor beta chains originate from one sample sequenced in a study of beta chain features in type 1 diabetes. cDNA synthesis used the whole RNA isolate, giving expressed TCRB sequences. Repertoires were generated with immunoSEQ multiplex PCR, while TCRdb's copy carries only in-frame clones and drops some. The sample contains 310,000 or so clones, roughly 8% of which appear only once. The sequenced material came from central memory CD4+ T cells from blood. These receptors were obtained from a woman between 18 and 29 years old in good health.

This clone turned up a few times. V is TRBV28 and J is TRBJ2-6; D not resolved. The CDR3 spans 15 residues. The ends were cut back, 4 bases at V and 1 base at J, with 8 bases in the middle. Per the germline V gene, CDR1 is MDHEN and CDR2 is SYDVKM. The CDR3 DNA is TGTGCCAGCAGTTCATGGGGATCTGGGGCCAACGTCCTGACTTTC. It encodes CASSSWGSGANVLTF.

The V call is TRBV4-2, the J call TRBJ1-2; 7 bases are shared with TRBD1. The CDR3 contains 15 residues. Germline assignment: CDR1 LGHNA and CDR2 YNFKEQ. V lost 0 bases to trimming and J lost 8 bases; unmatched junction nucleotides: 9. The CDR3 is CASSQEVGQKGGYTF. CDR3 DNA: TGTGCCAGCAGCCAAGAAGTGGGACAGAAGGGGGGCTACACCTTC.

A few counts support this clone. V usage is TRBV6-5 and J usage is TRBJ2-3, with 8 bases aligning to TRBD2. With 0 bases clipped from V and 2 bases from J, the junction kept 1 base outside the gene matches. Germline V gene lookup returns CDR1 MNHEY and CDR2 SVGAGI. CDR3 length: 15 amino acids. Written as DNA, the CDR3 is TGTGCCAGCAGTTACTCACTAGCGGTCACAGATACGCAGTATTTT. Translated, it gives CASSYSLAVTDTQYF.

In this sample, this clone turned up a few times. V is TRBV7-9 and J is TRBJ2-3; 13 nucleotides align to TRBD2. There are 15 residues in the CDR3. CDR1 and CDR2 (germline): SEHNR, FQNEAQ (reference sequence). V shed 5 bases and J 4 bases; nucleotides not matched to a gene: 3. In DNA form, the CDR3 reads TGTGCCAGCAGCAGACTAGCGGGAGGTTCAGATACGCAGTATTTT. Protein product: CASSRLAGGSDTQYF. The complete variable domain, with remaining parts taken from reference TRBV7-9 and TRBJ2-3, reads DTGVSQNPRHKITKRGQNVTFRCDPISEHNRLYWYRQTLGQGPEFLTYFQNEAQLEKSRLLSDRFSAERPKGSFSTLEIQRTEQGDSAMYLCASSRLAGGSDTQYFGPGTRLTVL.

This clone was observed a handful of times. CDR3 in amino acids: CASSLGQGRSYEQYF. The CDR3 region has the DNA TGTGCCAGCAGCTTAGGGCAGGGCCGCTCCTACGAGCAGTACTTC. The chain joins TRBV7-3 to TRBJ2-7; D possibly corresponds to TRBD1 (5 bases). The V and J ends lost 2 bases and 0 bases respectively, with 11 bases between them. Germline V CDR1 and CDR2: SGHTA, FQGTGA. The CDR3 totals 15 residues.

This clone was recorded at least ten times. The chain uses TRBV18 and TRBJ1-1; no definite D call. Germline CDR1 reads KGHSH; CDR2 reads LQKENI. This CDR3 is built from 21 residues. The germline V and J ends were trimmed by 0 bases and 0 bases, with 26 bases remaining between them. The CDR3 DNA is TGTGCCAGCTCACCACCGCGGAAGACGCGGGGAAACCGGGTCGTGAACACTGAAGCTTTCTTT. Its translation is CASSPPRKTRGNRVVNTEAFF. The complete variable domain, with remaining parts taken from reference TRBV18 and TRBJ1-1, reads NAGVMQNPRHLVRRRGQEARLRCSPMKGHSHVYWYRQLPEEGLKFMVYLQKENIIDESGMPKERFSAEFPKEGPSILRIQQVVRGDSAAYFCASSPPRKTRGNRVVNTEAFFGQGTRLTVV.

The rearrangement joins TRBV27 to TRBJ1-4; D is ambiguous. Looked up from germline, CDR1 is MNHEY and CDR2 is SMNVEV (reference sequence). The CDR3 is 13 residues long. Deletions cut 7 bases from V and 7 bases from J, with 13 bases between. This CDR3 reads CASKPAFGEKLFF. As DNA, the CDR3 is TGTGCCAGCAAGCCGGCCTTTGGTGAAAAACTGTTTTTT.

Only a few counts were recorded for this clone. This chain connects TRBV18 to TRBJ2-3; TRBD2 matches 11 bases. The CDR3 has 16 residues. Germline CDR1 and CDR2: KGHSH and LQKENI. Unmatched junction bases numbered 4, after V lost 1 base and J lost 4 bases. This CDR3 reads CASSPRTSGSADTQYF. CDR3 coding DNA: TGTGCCAGCTCACCACGTACTAGCGGGAGTGCAGATACGCAGTATTTT.

J is TRBJ2-1 and V is TRBV9, with 7 bases identical to TRBD2. Germline CDR1 and CDR2: SGDLS and YYNGEE. With V trimmed by 1 base and J by 9 bases, 10 bases remained unmatched. The CDR3 consists of 15 residues. CDR3 in DNA: TGTGCCAGCAGCGTAAGAGCCCAGGGCGGGGGTGAGCAGTTCTTC. Encoded protein: CASSVRAQGGGEQFF.

This clone was detected only a few times. The rearrangement links TRBV2 to TRBJ2-7; the match to TRBD2 covers 11 bases. The V and J ends lost 2 bases and 6 bases, in that order; junction bases with no gene match: 9. Germline lookup yields CDR1 SNHLY and CDR2 FYNNEI. This CDR3 contains 16 residues. The CDR3 DNA reads TGTGCCAGCAGTGAATCTCCGAGGCTAGCGGGAGGCGAGCAGTACTTC. It codes for CASSESPRLAGGEQYF. Full variable domain (missing parts from reference TRBV2 and TRBJ2-7): EPEVTQTPSHQVTQMGQEVILRCVPISNHLYFYWYRQILGQKVEFLVSFYNNEISEKSEIFDDQFSVERPDGSNFTLKIRSTKLEDSAMYFCASSESPRLAGGEQYFGPGTRLTVT.

In DNA form, the CDR3 reads TGTGCCAGCAGCCAAGGTATCCAGGGCAATCAGCCCCAGCATTTT. Protein: CASSQGIQGNQPQHF. The J gene is TRBJ1-5, the V gene TRBV4-2; no clear D. The germline V gene has CDR1 LGHNA and CDR2 YNFKEQ. V lost 1 base and J lost 2, with 9 bases in between. The CDR3 has 15 residues.

This clone was seen ten or more times. The chain carries TRBV10-3 and TRBJ2-1; D possibly uses TRBD1 or TRBD2 (5 bases each). Trimming removed 6 bases from V and 6 bases from J, with 12 bases in between. The CDR3 extends over 13 amino acids. Per germline, CDR1 ENHRY and CDR2 SYGVKD. Written as DNA, the CDR3 is TGTGCCATCAGAGGGACCCCCCTCAATGAGCAGTTCTTC. Protein: CAIRGTPLNEQFF.

This clone was counted only a few times. This chain connects TRBV9 to TRBJ2-1; 9 bases match TRBD2. Germline CDR1 SGDLS, CDR2 YYNGEE. Losses at the gene ends were 4 bases for V and 9 bases for J; bases not matched to a gene: 8. CDR3 length equals 14 residues. The CDR3 region has the DNA TGTGCCAGCAGCCCGGCGGGAGGGCTAGGTGAGCAGTTCTTC. Translated, it gives CASSPAGGLGEQFF.